Listed below are T cell receptor beta chains from one sample, sequenced in a study of PD-L1 blockade in urothelial cancer. Measured with immunoSEQ multiplex PCR; TCRdb has only the in-frame clones, and not every one. The sample lists tens of thousands of clones; 85% to 90% were seen once. Sequencing was performed on PBMCs, taken around atezolizumab (anti-PD-L1) treatment. The origin of the receptors is a man between 60 and 75 years old with urothelial cancer. CDR3s include the opening cysteine and the closing phenylalanine or tryptophan. D genes are given only for firm matches. A row's size may be missing; if present it is once, few, many or a size class.

J gene: TRBJ1-1
clone size: many
V gene: TRBV30
D gene: .
CDR3 DNA: TGTGCCTGGAGTGTAAGCGGGGCGGCGACTGAAGCTTTCTTT
CDR3 protein: CAWSVSGAATEAFF

J gene: TRBJ2-3
clone size: .
V gene: TRBV7-2
D gene: .
CDR3 DNA: TGTGCCAGCAGCTTAAGTCAGGGTGCTGCGCAGTATTTT
CDR3 protein: CASSLSQGAAQYF

J gene: TRBJ2-7
clone size: few
V gene: TRBV7-6
D gene: TRBD1
CDR3 DNA: TGTGCCAGCAGCTCGATCGGGACAGGGGTCGACGAGCAGTACTTC
CDR3 protein: CASSSIGTGVDEQYF

J gene: TRBJ2-3
clone size: .
V gene: TRBV2
D gene: TRBD2
CDR3 DNA: TGTGCCAGCAAAAAGGGACTAGCGGGAGGTACAGATACGCAGTATTTT
CDR3 protein: CASKKGLAGGTDTQYF

J gene: TRBJ2-7
clone size: .
V gene: TRBV7-9
D gene: .
CDR3 DNA: TGTGCCAGCAGCTTAGCGGAGGGATACGAGCAGTACTTC
CDR3 protein: CASSLAEGYEQYF

J gene: TRBJ2-7
clone size: .
V gene: TRBV10-3
D gene: .
CDR3 DNA: TGTGCCATCAGTGGCGAGGGGGGGACCCCGTCCTACGAGCAGTACTTC
CDR3 protein: CAISGEGGTPSYEQYF

J gene: TRBJ2-1
clone size: .
V gene: TRBV2
D gene: TRBD1
CDR3 DNA: TGTGCCAGCAGTGAAGCCGGACAGGGGAGAAATGAGCAGTTCTTC
CDR3 protein: CASSEAGQGRNEQFF

J gene: TRBJ1-1
clone size: once
V gene: TRBV25-1
D gene: TRBD1
CDR3 DNA: TGTGCCAGCAGTGAGTACGGGACAGGGGGCACTGAAGCTTTCTTT
CDR3 protein: CASSEYGTGGTEAFF

J gene: TRBJ1-2
clone size: .
V gene: TRBV6-6
D gene: .
CDR3 DNA: TGTGCCAGCAGCTCGAGAGGTGGTGGCTACACCTTC
CDR3 protein: CASSSRGGGYTF

J gene: TRBJ2-5
clone size: .
V gene: TRBV4-1
D gene: .
CDR3 DNA: TGCGCCAGCAGCCGCGCGGGAGGACAGGGGACGCAAGAGACCCAGTACTTC
CDR3 protein: CASSRAGGQGTQETQYF

J gene: TRBJ2-1
clone size: few
V gene: TRBV29-1
D gene: .
CDR3 DNA: TGCAGCGTTGTGTGGAGGTACAATGAGCAGTTCTTC
CDR3 protein: CSVVWRYNEQFF

J gene: TRBJ1-4
clone size: .
V gene: TRBV7-6
D gene: .
CDR3 DNA: TGTGCCAGCAACAGGAAAGCAGGGGAAAAACTGTTTTTT
CDR3 protein: CASNRKAGEKLFF

J gene: TRBJ2-7
clone size: .
V gene: TRBV2
D gene: TRBD2
CDR3 DNA: TGTGCCAGTCAGCGGGGCGTCCCCTACGAGCAGTACTTC
CDR3 protein: CASQRGVPYEQYF

J gene: TRBJ2-2
clone size: .
V gene: TRBV6-5
D gene: .
CDR3 DNA: TGTGCCACCTGGGAGGACGGAGACACCGGGGAGCTGTTTTTT
CDR3 protein: CATWEDGDTGELFF

J gene: TRBJ1-6
clone size: .
V gene: TRBV11-3
D gene: .
CDR3 DNA: TGTGCCAGCACCCTACAGAATTCACCCCTCCACTTT
CDR3 protein: CASTLQNSPLHF

J gene: TRBJ2-7
clone size: once
V gene: TRBV23-1
D gene: TRBD1
CDR3 DNA: TGCGCCAGCTCACTCCCGTCCAGGGGGAACTCCTACGAGCAGTACTTC
CDR3 protein: CASSLPSRGNSYEQYF

J gene: TRBJ1-2
clone size: .
V gene: TRBV28
D gene: .
CDR3 DNA: TGTGCCAGCAGTGGTGAGCCGGGCTATGGCTACACCTTC
CDR3 protein: CASSGEPGYGYTF

J gene: TRBJ2-3
clone size: .
V gene: TRBV6-4
D gene: .
CDR3 DNA: TGTGCCAGCAGTGACTTCCCTTCTAGCACAGATACGCAGTATTTT
CDR3 protein: CASSDFPSSTDTQYF

J gene: TRBJ1-6
clone size: once
V gene: TRBV9
D gene: TRBD1
CDR3 DNA: TGTGCCAGCAGCGCCGGGACAGTCGTATATTCACCCCTCCACTTT
CDR3 protein: CASSAGTVVYSPLHF

J gene: TRBJ2-1
clone size: many
V gene: TRBV28
D gene: TRBD2
CDR3 DNA: TGTGCCAGCTTAGCGGGGGGTCTTACGAGCTCCTACAATGAGCAGTTCTTC
CDR3 protein: CASLAGGLTSSYNEQFF

J gene: TRBJ2-3
clone size: few
V gene: TRBV28
D gene: .
CDR3 DNA: TGTGCCAGCAGCGAGCCTGGGACTGCCACAGATACGCAGTATTTT
CDR3 protein: CASSEPGTATDTQYF

J gene: TRBJ2-7
clone size: .
V gene: TRBV28
D gene: TRBD2
CDR3 DNA: TGTGCCACAACGTCGACTAGCGGATACGAGCAGTACTTC
CDR3 protein: CATTSTSGYEQYF

J gene: TRBJ1-2
clone size: .
V gene: TRBV4-1
D gene: TRBD1
CDR3 DNA: TGCGCCAGCAGCCGTGGACAGGGCAGTGGGTATGGCTACACCTTC
CDR3 protein: CASSRGQGSGYGYTF

J gene: TRBJ1-2
clone size: .
V gene: TRBV6-5
D gene: TRBD1
CDR3 DNA: TGTGCCAGCAGCCCACAGGGGGCTACTGGCTATGGCTACACCTTC
CDR3 protein: CASSPQGATGYGYTF

J gene: TRBJ2-7
clone size: few
V gene: TRBV19
D gene: TRBD1
CDR3 DNA: TGTGCCAGTAGTTCCGGGACAGACGAGCAGTACTTC
CDR3 protein: CASSSGTDEQYF

J gene: TRBJ1-4
clone size: .
V gene: TRBV7-2
D gene: .
CDR3 DNA: TGTGCCAGCAGCCTCCCAGGGGAAAAACTGTTTTTT
CDR3 protein: CASSLPGEKLFF

J gene: TRBJ2-7
clone size: .
V gene: TRBV5-1
D gene: .
CDR3 DNA: TGCGCCAGCAGGAAAGGGGCTCCTTCCTACGAGCAGTACTTC
CDR3 protein: CASRKGAPSYEQYF

J gene: TRBJ1-2
clone size: .
V gene: TRBV9
D gene: .
CDR3 DNA: TGTGCCAGCAGCGTAGAGTCCGGTTTGGGCTACACCTTC
CDR3 protein: CASSVESGLGYTF

J gene: TRBJ2-5
clone size: .
V gene: TRBV18
D gene: .
CDR3 DNA: TGTGCCAGCTCACCAAGACTAGATGAGACCCAGTACTTC
CDR3 protein: CASSPRLDETQYF

J gene: TRBJ2-1
clone size: .
V gene: TRBV5-1
D gene: .
CDR3 DNA: TGCGCCAGCAGACCAAGCGGGCGATACAATGAGCAGTTCTTC
CDR3 protein: CASRPSGRYNEQFF

J gene: TRBJ2-1
clone size: .
V gene: TRBV6-4
D gene: TRBD2
CDR3 DNA: TGTGCCAGCAGTGACGGGACTACCTCCTACAATGAGCAGTTCTTC
CDR3 protein: CASSDGTTSYNEQFF

J gene: TRBJ2-5
clone size: .
V gene: TRBV29-1
D gene: TRBD2
CDR3 DNA: TGCAGCGTGGGGGCGGGAGGGGTGGAGACCCAGTACTTC
CDR3 protein: CSVGAGGVETQYF

J gene: TRBJ2-3
clone size: .
V gene: TRBV7-9
D gene: .
CDR3 DNA: TGTGCCAGCAGCTTCCGAGAGGGAGATACGCAGTATTTT
CDR3 protein: CASSFREGDTQYF

J gene: TRBJ1-1
clone size: once
V gene: TRBV19
D gene: .
CDR3 DNA: TGTGCCACCAGGGTAGGGGTTGGCGGGGACACTGAAGCTTTCTTT
CDR3 protein: CATRVGVGGDTEAFF

J gene: TRBJ2-7
clone size: .
V gene: TRBV28
D gene: .
CDR3 DNA: TGTGCCAGCAGTTTACCGGGCTACGAGCAGTACTTC
CDR3 protein: CASSLPGYEQYF

J gene: TRBJ1-1
clone size: .
V gene: TRBV10-3
D gene: .
CDR3 DNA: TGTGCCATCAGTGAGTCGAATGCGGGCGGCACTGAAGCTTTCTTT
CDR3 protein: CAISESNAGGTEAFF

J gene: TRBJ2-1
clone size: .
V gene: TRBV20-1
D gene: .
CDR3 DNA: TGCAGTGCACGTAGCGGTACTGAGCAGTTCTTC
CDR3 protein: CSARSGTEQFF

J gene: TRBJ2-3
clone size: few
V gene: TRBV10-1
D gene: .
CDR3 DNA: TGCGCCAGCAGTGAGCACCAGTGGACAGATACGCAGTATTTT
CDR3 protein: CASSEHQWTDTQYF

J gene: TRBJ2-5
clone size: .
V gene: TRBV30
D gene: .
CDR3 DNA: TGTGCCTGGAGTGTGGGGCGATTAGAGACCCAGTACTTC
CDR3 protein: CAWSVGRLETQYF

J gene: TRBJ2-7
clone size: .
V gene: TRBV4-2
D gene: .
CDR3 DNA: TGTGCCAGCAGCCCTAGGGCAGGACTGGCGTACGAGCAGTACTTC
CDR3 protein: CASSPRAGLAYEQYF

J gene: TRBJ2-7
clone size: .
V gene: TRBV7-9
D gene: .
CDR3 DNA: TGTGCCAGCAGCTTGGCAGGGCAGTTCAACGAGCAGTACTTC
CDR3 protein: CASSLAGQFNEQYF

J gene: TRBJ2-3
clone size: .
V gene: TRBV14
D gene: .
CDR3 DNA: TGTGCCAGCAGCGCCTTTAGGGGTGGGTTCACAGATACGCAGTATTTT
CDR3 protein: CASSAFRGGFTDTQYF

J gene: TRBJ1-4
clone size: .
V gene: TRBV30
D gene: .
CDR3 DNA: TGTGCCTGGAGTACTAGGTTTAATGAAAAACTGTTTTTT
CDR3 protein: CAWSTRFNEKLFF

J gene: TRBJ2-7
clone size: .
V gene: TRBV13
D gene: TRBD1
CDR3 DNA: TGTGCCAGCAGCTGGAGACAGGGGAGCTACGAGCAGTACTTC
CDR3 protein: CASSWRQGSYEQYF

J gene: TRBJ1-6
clone size: .
V gene: TRBV2
D gene: .
CDR3 DNA: TGTGCCAGCAGGGACCCTGGACGGAGGAACTATAATTCACCCCTCCACTTT
CDR3 protein: CASRDPGRRNYNSPLHF

J gene: TRBJ2-7
clone size: .
V gene: TRBV7-2
D gene: TRBD2
CDR3 DNA: TGTGCCAGCAGCCTTAGCGGGAGGGCTGGGAACGAGCAGTACTTC
CDR3 protein: CASSLSGRAGNEQYF

J gene: TRBJ2-5
clone size: once
V gene: TRBV28
D gene: TRBD2
CDR3 DNA: TGTGCCAGCCGGACTAGCGGGAGCCTTGAGACCCAGTACTTC
CDR3 protein: CASRTSGSLETQYF

J gene: TRBJ2-1
clone size: once
V gene: TRBV7-2
D gene: TRBD2
CDR3 DNA: TGTGCCAGCAGACCCGGGACTAGCGGTTCCAATGAGCAGTTCTTC
CDR3 protein: CASRPGTSGSNEQFF

J gene: TRBJ2-7
clone size: few
V gene: TRBV5-1
D gene: TRBD1
CDR3 DNA: TGCGCCAGCAGCTTCGGACAGGGGATATCCTACGAGCAGTACTTC
CDR3 protein: CASSFGQGISYEQYF

J gene: TRBJ1-4
clone size: .
V gene: TRBV30
D gene: TRBD1
CDR3 DNA: TGTGCCTGGAGCCACAGGGGTTTGAGTGAAAAACTGTTTTTT
CDR3 protein: CAWSHRGLSEKLFF

J gene: TRBJ1-2
clone size: few
V gene: TRBV2
D gene: .
CDR3 DNA: TGTGCCAGCCTGGACCCCGGGAAGGGCTACACCTTC
CDR3 protein: CASLDPGKGYTF

J gene: TRBJ1-1
clone size: once
V gene: TRBV11-1
D gene: .
CDR3 DNA: TGTGCCAGCAGCCCAGGTACGGCCACTGAAGCTTTCTTT
CDR3 protein: CASSPGTATEAFF

J gene: TRBJ2-1
clone size: .
V gene: TRBV10-1
D gene: TRBD2
CDR3 DNA: TGCGCCAGCAGCCCAGCGGGAGGGGGCAATGAGCAGTTCTTC
CDR3 protein: CASSPAGGGNEQFF

J gene: TRBJ1-1
clone size: .
V gene: TRBV19
D gene: TRBD1
CDR3 DNA: TGTGCCAGTAGCCCAGAGGGGGCTAGCACTGAAGCTTTCTTT
CDR3 protein: CASSPEGASTEAFF

J gene: TRBJ2-3
clone size: .
V gene: TRBV13
D gene: TRBD2
CDR3 DNA: TGTGCCAGCAGCTTAGGGACTAGCGGGGCAATTAGTACGCAGTATTTT
CDR3 protein: CASSLGTSGAISTQYF